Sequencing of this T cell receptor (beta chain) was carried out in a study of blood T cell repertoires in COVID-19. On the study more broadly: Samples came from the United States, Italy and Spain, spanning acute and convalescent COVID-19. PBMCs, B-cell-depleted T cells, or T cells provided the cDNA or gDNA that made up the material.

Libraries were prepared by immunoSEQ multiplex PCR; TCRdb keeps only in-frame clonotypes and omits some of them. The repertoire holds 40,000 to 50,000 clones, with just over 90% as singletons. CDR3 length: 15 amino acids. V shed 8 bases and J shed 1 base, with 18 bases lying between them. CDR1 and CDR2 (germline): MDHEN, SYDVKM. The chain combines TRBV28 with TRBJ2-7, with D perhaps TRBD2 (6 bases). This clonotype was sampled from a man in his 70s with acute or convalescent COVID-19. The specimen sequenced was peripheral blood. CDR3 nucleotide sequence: TGTGCCAGCGACGATCCCCGGGGGACTTCCTACGAGCAGTACTTC. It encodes CASDDPRGTSYEQYF.